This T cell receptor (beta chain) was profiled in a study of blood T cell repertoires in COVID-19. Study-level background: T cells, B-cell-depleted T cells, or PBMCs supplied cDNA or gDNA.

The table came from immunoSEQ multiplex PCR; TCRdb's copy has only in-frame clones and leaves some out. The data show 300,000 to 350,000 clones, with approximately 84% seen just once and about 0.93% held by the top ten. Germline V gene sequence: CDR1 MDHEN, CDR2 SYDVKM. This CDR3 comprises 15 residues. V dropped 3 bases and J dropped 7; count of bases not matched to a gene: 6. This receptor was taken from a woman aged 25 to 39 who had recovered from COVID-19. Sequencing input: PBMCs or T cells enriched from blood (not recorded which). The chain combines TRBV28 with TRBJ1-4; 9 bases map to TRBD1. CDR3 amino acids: CASSFRPGQGEKLFF. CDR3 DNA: TGTGCCAGCAGTTTTCGCCCGGGACAGGGTGAAAAACTGTTTTTT. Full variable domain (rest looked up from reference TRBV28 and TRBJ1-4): DVKVTQSSRYLVKRTGEKVFLECVQDMDHENMFWYRQDPGLGLRLIYFSYDVKMKEKGDIPEGYSVSREKKERFSLILESASTNQTSMYLCASSFRPGQGEKLFFGSGTQLSVL.